This T cell receptor (beta chain) was recorded in a study of blood T cell repertoires in COVID-19. Study-wide context: COVID-19 samples, acute and convalescent, were from the United States, Italy and Spain. The cDNA or gDNA used as material had been derived from T cells, B-cell-depleted T cells, or PBMCs.

Authors' data handling: How many nucleated cells were present was estimated from reference gene primer amplification. Clones were read by immunoSEQ multiplex PCR, and TCRdb kept only the in-frame ones, dropping some. D and trimming come from the DNA, and the V and J calls and clone size come from that table. Counted here are tens of thousands of clones, 80% to 90% occurring once; the ten biggest clones make up approximately 11%. Trimming at V came to 3 bases and at J to 4 bases, leaving 15 bases not matched to a gene. From germline, CDR1 is KGHSH and CDR2 LQKENI. This CDR3 is 18 amino acids long. Seattle patient enrollment occurred during active infection, with longitudinal follow-up thereafter.

This rearrangement joins TRBV18 to TRBJ2-1; 7 positions match TRBD2. The source of this sequence is a man in his fifties or sixties with COVID-19, enrolled during active disease. The sample was peripheral blood. In nucleotides, the CDR3 is TGTGCCAGCTCACCTCAGCGGGATGGATCTCCAATTTACAATGAGCAGTTCTTC. This translates into CASSPQRDGSPIYNEQFF. Using reference TRBV18 and TRBJ2-1 for the parts outside the CDR3, the full variable domain is NAGVMQNPRHLVRRRGQEARLRCSPMKGHSHVYWYRQLPEEGLKFMVYLQKENIIDESGMPKERFSAEFPKEGPSILRIQQVVRGDSAAYFCASSPQRDGSPIYNEQFFGPGTRLTVL.